The following is a TCR beta chain sequence with its context. It has no known antigen specificity. Per-nucleotide qualities are absent, and no much larger clonotype sits a single base away. The CDR3 goes from the cysteine to the phenylalanine over 15 residues. The retained sequence is limited to the CDR3, 45 bases, with the frame set at the first base. Deletion took 3 bases off V and 5 bases off J, with a span of 14 bases between the germline ends. The germline V gene (reference sequence) gives CDR1 as LNHDA and CDR2 as SQIVND. This sample was taken from a study of siplizumab effects on memory and regulatory T cells (dated by TCRdb to between 2017 and 2020). The study in broad terms: The study examined how the anti-CD2 antibody siplizumab affects alloreactive T-cell subsets in allogeneic mixed lymphocyte reactions built from human PBMCs. General findings and caveats noted by the study authors: Among mappable alloreactive CD4+ clones, an average Treg-derived fraction of about 69% was observed with siplizumab, compared with around 28% in control reactions. Siplizumab significantly lowered the cumulative frequency of alloreactive sequences that could be traced to unstimulated CD4+ memory T cells. Whether proliferating Tregs from siplizumab cultures were suppressive was not functionally confirmed. Sequences below about 10^-5 frequency were poorly captured, so only a minor fraction of alloreactive clones could be mapped to unstimulated subsets. Compared with memory T cells, unstimulated naive T cells appeared more diverse, and naive cells seemed to make a substantial contribution to the alloresponse. For roughly 75-96% of proliferating CD4+ or CD8+ clones, no naive or memory phenotype could be assigned.

Preparation of the library involved the immunoSEQ multiplex PCR assay. The deep sequencing platform assayed some 98,000 TCR templates per sample. Genomic DNA extracted from sorted T cells was used for TCRbeta CDR3 sequencing. As for how the authors treated the data: Clonal analysis of TCRbeta CDR3 data was done in the R programming language. Comparing unstimulated samples against CFSE-low samples taken after the reaction was how alloreactive CD4+ and CD8+ clones were defined. Regulatory or non-regulatory origin of alloreactive CD4+ clones was assigned by matching sequences to the sorted unstimulated Treg and non-Treg repertoires. Here the immuneACCESS table is served through TCRdb, limited to in-frame sequences with V and J called. Missing clones are a known gap in these copies; in checked studies unresolved V genes cover under half, and the rest lacks a known reason. V and J calls and clone size are given by that table; D and trimming were obtained from the DNA. Present in this sample are 50,000 to 75,000 clones, around 96% of which were seen just once. The ten most abundant clones make up about 0.095% of the sample.

In addition, sequencing in three donor pairs included unstimulated CD8+ effector memory subsets alongside CD4+ naive, CD8+ naive, CD8+ TEMRA and CD4+ memory subsets. TCRbeta CDR3 sequencing was performed on sorted unstimulated T cells and on proliferating T cells recovered from mixed lymphocyte reactions. Fresh whole blood from ten HLA-typed healthy donors was used as the source from which PBMCs were isolated. The sequencing input was naive CD8+ T cells sorted from blood. This sample's cell subset or site label indicates: unstimulated naive T cells. The sequence links TRBV19 to TRBJ1-5; the D gene identity is not certain. This TCR came from a human donor in good health. The CDR3 region: CASSIGNGPYQPQHF. The sequence in DNA is TGTGCCAGTAGTATCGGCAACGGGCCTTATCAGCCCCAGCATTTT.